This T cell receptor (beta chain) was observed in a study of cytomegalovirus exposure and HLA in healthy donors. Study findings and constraints: There were some public TCRs occurring in many donors, but most TCR sequences were rare.

The donors, nominally healthy at sampling, likely had unrecorded immune exposures. This clone was found a few times. Its antigen is not identified. PCR employed 60 Vbeta and 13 Jbeta primers. Measured with immunoSEQ multiplex PCR; TCRdb has only the in-frame clones, and not every one. The repertoire holds 90,000 to 140,000 clones, about 13% seen once, with roughly 15% in the top ten. V gave up 6 bases and J gave up 3 bases, with 9 bases separating them. Per germline, CDR1 ENHRY and CDR2 SYGVKD. The CDR3 spans 13 residues. J is TRBJ1-5 and V is TRBV10-3, with D possibly TRBD1 on 5 matching bases. Material for sequencing was PBMCs. This TCR was recovered from a man aged 35-49 years in good health and CMV-seropositive. The CDR3 DNA follows: TGTGCCATCAGCCGACAGATCAATCAGCCCCAGCATTTT. This codes for CAISRQINQPQHF.